This passage covers 26 T cell receptor beta chains from one sample sequenced in a study of human T cells and chemical hapten exposure. Someone pulled total RNA out of unfractionated whole blood. The library tagged each cDNA molecule with unique molecular identifiers. From the reads, TCRdb called clonotypes with MiXCR, one entry per CDR3 protein. The sample holds 95,000 to 150,000 distinct CDR3 sequences, 6.5% to 10% seen once. Sequencing was carried out using whole blood. The receptors were sampled from a human donor in good health. Some clones in this sample may be carry-over from other donors' samples.

V and J are TRBV4-1 and TRBJ2-3; perhaps TRBD1 as D (6 bases). The germline V gene has CDR1 MGHRA and CDR2 YSYEKL. Trimming cost V 4 bases and J 8 bases, with 19 bases left between them. The CDR3 sequence is 15 residues long. The CDR3 DNA reads TGCGCCAGCAGCCCGGACAGTGCGGCACAGGGTACGCAGTATTTT. Protein product: CASSPDSAAQGTQYF.

V and J are TRBV25-1 and TRBJ1-2; D is perhaps TRBD1 (5 bases). The CDR3 sequence is 15 residues long. CDR1 is MGHDK and CDR2 is SYGVNS in the germline V gene. Trimming left V 3 bases short and J 0 bases short, with 11 bases between. CDR3 region: CASSDPLGANYGYTF. CDR3 bases: TGTGCCAGCAGTGATCCCCTAGGGGCTAACTATGGCTACACCTTC.

This clonotype has ten or more counts. V and J are TRBV14 and TRBJ2-7; D remains unclear. V lost 2 bases and J lost 6, with 14 bases in between. CDR1 is SGHDN and CDR2 is FVKESK in the germline V gene. The CDR3 totals 14 residues. CDR3 amino acids: CASSQPQVVSEQYF. CDR3 DNA sequence: TGTGCCAGCAGCCAACCCCAGGTTGTGAGCGAGCAGTACTTC.

This clonotype showed up many times. This chain uses TRBV9 with TRBJ2-1; 8 positions match TRBD2. V trimming: 1 base; J trimming: 0 bases; junction bases outside the gene matches: 3. There are 16 residues in the CDR3. The V gene's germline CDR1 is SGDLS and CDR2 YYNGEE. CDR3 in DNA: TGTGCCAGCAGCGTAACTAGCGGTAGCTCCTACAATGAGCAGTTCTTC. This encodes CASSVTSGSSYNEQFF.

This clonotype was detected many times. The chain is built from TRBV7-3 and TRBJ2-1, with 9 bases fitting TRBD2. Germline V gene data show CDR1 as SGHTA and CDR2 as FQGTGA. Trimming removed 5 bases from V and 2 bases from J; junction bases left unmatched: 19. The CDR3 has 20 amino acids. Written as DNA, the CDR3 is TGTGCCAGCAGCGAGTCCCAGGGATGGCGGGGGGGCCGAACCTACAATGAGCAGTTCTTC. This sequence encodes CASSESQGWRGGRTYNEQFF.

This chain uses TRBV6-2 or TRBV6-3 with TRBJ1-5; the D is unclear. This CDR3 spans 14 amino acids. V was cut by 6 bases and J by 2 bases, with 11 bases left in between. Germline values: CDR1 MNHEY, CDR2 SVGEGT. The DNA of the CDR3 is TGTGCCAGCAGGCTCAGGAGGGGCAATCAGCCCCAGCATTTT. Its translation is CASRLRRGNQPQHF.

This clonotype was counted at least ten times. The chain links TRBV12-3 or TRBV12-4 to TRBJ2-1; possibly TRBD2 for D (6 bases). The CDR3 is 19 residues long. Trimming removed 5 bases from V and 7 bases from J, with 30 bases in between. The CDR3 nucleotides read TGTGCCAGCAGTACCCGGAAGTTAGCGGTGGCATTTGTAACTAATGAGCAGTTCTTC. Translating gives CASSTRKLAVAFVTNEQFF.

CDR3 DNA sequence: TGTGCCAGCTCCTCGACCGGGACCCCAGGGACCGGGGAGCTGTTTTTT. This sequence encodes CASSSTGTPGTGELFF. The gene calls are TRBV18 and TRBJ2-2; the D gene could be TRBD1 or TRBD2 (5 bases each). This CDR3 spans 16 amino acids. V dropped 6 bases and J dropped 5 bases, with 19 bases sitting between them. CDR1 KGHSH and CDR2 LQKENI come from the germline V gene.

This clonotype was detected many times. The chain recombines TRBV4-2 with TRBJ2-3; D not resolved. CDR1 is LGHNA and CDR2 is YNFKEQ in the germline V gene. This CDR3 spans 11 amino acids. With 8 bases removed from V and 4 bases from J, the gap between germline ends came to 7 bases. In nucleotides, the CDR3 is TGTGCCAGCGGAAGTTCAGATACGCAGTATTTT. It specifies CASGSSDTQYF.

This clonotype was observed a handful of times. V usage is TRBV6-2 or TRBV6-3 and J usage is TRBJ2-2, with 9 bases lining up with TRBD1. After removal of 6 bases from V and 6 bases from J, the junction contained 11 bases not matched to a gene. Germline-derived CDR1 and CDR2 are MNHEY and SVGEGT. The CDR3 is 16 amino acids. The CDR3 is CASRPERTGVPGELFF. DNA of the CDR3: TGTGCCAGCAGGCCCGAAAGGACAGGGGTGCCCGGGGAGCTGTTTTTT.

This clonotype was observed a handful of times. V and J are TRBV3-1 and TRBJ2-3; no definite D call. The V and J ends lost 4 bases and 1 base respectively, with 6 bases between them. This CDR3 region has 13 residues. Germline V gene data show CDR1 as LGHDT and CDR2 as YNNKEL (reference sequence). In nucleotides, the CDR3 is TGTGCCAGCAGCCTAATCGGCACAGATACGCAGTATTTT. It specifies CASSLIGTDTQYF.

Only a few counts were recorded for this clonotype. CDR3 coding DNA: TGCGCCAGCAGCTTGGGGGACAGGGCTGGAGTGTCCTACGAGCAGTACTTC. Translation: CASSLGDRAGVSYEQYF. The V gene is TRBV5-1, the J gene TRBJ2-7, with 9 positions matching TRBD1. The CDR3 contains 17 residues. Trimming took 0 bases from V and 1 from J; bases not matched to a gene: 8. Germline loops: CDR1 SGHRS, CDR2 YFSETQ. The variable domain in full, with the rest retrieved from reference TRBV5-1 and TRBJ2-7, is KAGVTQTPRYLIKTRGQQVTLSCSPISGHRSVSWYQQTPGQGLQFLFEYFSETQRNKGNFPGRFSGRQFSNSRSEMNVSTLELGDSALYLCASSLGDRAGVSYEQYFGPGTRLTVT.

This clonotype was seen repeatedly, ten times or more. The chain employs TRBV12-3 or TRBV12-4 and TRBJ2-1; 12 nucleotides agree with TRBD2. The CDR3 runs 16 residues. The trim removed 1 base at V and 7 bases at J, leaving 5 bases unmatched. The CDR3 spells CASSLGTSGIWNEQFF. The CDR3 DNA reads as TGTGCCAGCAGTTTAGGGACTAGCGGGATCTGGAATGAGCAGTTCTTC.

V gene TRBV5-1 combines with J gene TRBJ1-1; 8 bases are a match to TRBD1. Looked up from germline, CDR1 is SGHRS and CDR2 is YFSETQ. CDR3 length equals 14 residues. The junction had 4 bases not matched to a gene; V was cut back by 2 bases and J by 4 bases. The CDR3 is CASSLQGDGTEAFF. The CDR3 DNA sequence: TGCGCCAGCAGCTTACAGGGGGACGGCACTGAAGCTTTCTTT.

In this sample, this clonotype turned up a few times. This rearrangement joins TRBV5-1 to TRBJ2-3; no clear D gene. The V end was cut by 0 bases, the J end by 2 bases, with 4 bases between. The V gene's germline CDR1 is SGHRS and CDR2 YFSETQ. This CDR3 spans 13 amino acids. The CDR3 loop is CASSLAPTDTQYF. CDR3 bases: TGCGCCAGCAGCTTGGCCCCCACAGATACGCAGTATTTT.

The genes are TRBV10-3 and TRBJ2-5; D is undetermined. The CDR3 is 12 residues long. The germline V and J ends were trimmed by 6 bases and 2 bases, with 7 bases remaining between them. CDR1 ENHRY and CDR2 SYGVKD come from the germline V gene. CDR3 DNA sequence: TGTGCCATCAGCAACCGTCAAGAGACCCAGTACTTC. It codes for CAISNRQETQYF.

The table lists this clonotype with a few counts. This chain links TRBV5-1 with TRBJ1-1, with D uncertain. CDR3 length: 13 amino acids. The germline V and J ends were trimmed by 5 bases and 1 base, with 9 bases remaining between them. Germline lookup yields CDR1 SGHRS and CDR2 YFSETQ. The CDR3 coding sequence is TGCGCCAGCAGTCGACCAGGGAACACTGAAGCTTTCTTT. It is translated as CASSRPGNTEAFF.

The chain recombines TRBV20-1 with TRBJ2-7; 7 bases are shared with TRBD1. CDR1 and CDR2 from the germline V gene are DFQATT and SNEGSKA (reference sequence). CDR3 size: 15 residues. Losses at the gene ends were 3 bases for V and 3 bases for J; bases not matched to a gene: 11. The CDR3 nucleotides read TGCAGTGCTAGGGGGAATACAGGGGTAGTCTACGAGCAGTACTTC. Protein: CSARGNTGVVYEQYF.

This clonotype was recorded many times. DNA for the CDR3: TGCAGTGCAAACAGGGGGGGGAACACTGAAGCTTTCTTT. Encoded protein: CSANRGGNTEAFF. The rearrangement joins TRBV20-1 to TRBJ1-1; 8 bases match TRBD1. Trimming removed 6 bases from V and 1 base from J; junction bases left unmatched: 4. The CDR3 runs 13 residues. CDR1 is DFQATT, CDR2 SNEGSKA, per germline (reference sequence).

This chain connects TRBV2 to TRBJ2-4, with TRBD1 identical over 7 bases. Germline CDR1 and CDR2: SNHLY and FYNNEI. Trimming removed 5 bases from V and 7 bases from J; junction bases left unmatched: 23. This CDR3 contains 19 residues. CDR3 in amino acids: CASSTYAQPEQGSRNIQYF. CDR3 coding DNA: TGTGCCAGCAGTACCTACGCCCAGCCGGAACAGGGGAGTCGGAACATTCAGTACTTC.

This clonotype occurred many times. The chain carries TRBV3-1 and TRBJ2-1; 10 bases are a match to TRBD2. This CDR3 region has 15 residues. The V and J ends lost 5 bases and 7 bases, in that order; junction bases with no gene match: 8. Per germline, CDR1 LGHDT and CDR2 YNNKEL (reference sequence). As DNA, the CDR3 is TGTGCCAGCAGCTTAGCGGGGGGAAAACTAAATGAGCAGTTCTTC. Its protein is CASSLAGGKLNEQFF.

As to this clonotype: The junction shows a germline mismatch at one end, possibly a read error. The chain couples TRBV3-1 to TRBJ1-1; 8 nucleotides align to TRBD1. CDR1 and CDR2 from the germline V gene are LGHDT and YNNKEL (reference sequence). There are 16 residues in the CDR3. For the CDR3, the DNA is TGTGCCAACAGCCCCCCAGGGACAGGCTTGAACACTGAAGCTTTCTTT. Residues: CANSPPGTGLNTEAFF.

In DNA, the CDR3 is TGTGCCACCAGCACCCTTGGTAGCGGGGGGGCCTCTGGGGGTGAGCAGTTCTTC. Encoded protein: CATSTLGSGGASGGEQFF. This sequence joins TRBV15 and TRBJ2-1; 11 nucleotides match TRBD2. The CDR3 covers 18 residues. Germline loops: CDR1 LNHNV, CDR2 YYDKDF (reference sequence). The ends lost 4 bases at V and 9 bases at J; junction bases unmatched: 17.

This clonotype was observed at least ten times. The V and J genes are TRBV29-1 and TRBJ1-1, with D unclear. There are 11 residues in the CDR3. Trimming cost V 7 bases and J 5 bases, with 11 bases left between them. Germline CDR1 SQVTM, CDR2 ANQGSEA. The CDR3: CSGGPGTEAFF. CDR3 nucleotides: TGCAGCGGAGGACCTGGGACTGAAGCTTTCTTT.

This clonotype was counted many times. This sequence joins TRBV6-5 and TRBJ1-2, with 7 nucleotides matching TRBD1. Germline CDR1 and CDR2: MNHEY and SVGAGI. CDR3 size: 14 residues. V was clipped by 6 bases and J by 1 base; unmatched bases: 5. In DNA form, the CDR3 reads TGTGCCAGCAGGTCGACAGGGAGTAACTATGGCTACACCTTC. Amino acid sequence: CASRSTGSNYGYTF.

This clonotype has a count of ten or more. The chain employs TRBV27 and TRBJ1-1; perhaps TRBD1 as D (5 bases). Germline lookup yields CDR1 MNHEY and CDR2 SMNVEV (reference sequence). The V end lost 5 bases, the J end lost 1 base, and 14 bases lay between the germline ends. The CDR3 loop spans 15 amino acids. The CDR3 here is CASSTTRGRNTEAFF. Here the CDR3 DNA reads TGTGCCAGCAGTACGACCCGGGGACGGAACACTGAAGCTTTCTTT.